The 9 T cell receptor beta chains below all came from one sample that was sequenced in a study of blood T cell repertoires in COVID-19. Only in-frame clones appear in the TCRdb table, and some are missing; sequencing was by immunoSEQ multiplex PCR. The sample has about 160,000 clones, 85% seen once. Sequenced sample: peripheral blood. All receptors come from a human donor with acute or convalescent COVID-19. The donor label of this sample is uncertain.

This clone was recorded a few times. The CDR3 DNA sequence: TGTGCCAGCAGTTCTGTCCCCAATTCACCCCTCCACTTT. It translates to CASSSVPNSPLHF. The V call is TRBV28, the J call TRBJ1-6; D unclear. The CDR3 covers 13 residues. Trimming removed 4 bases from V and 7 bases from J, with 8 bases in between. From germline, CDR1 is MDHEN and CDR2 SYDVKM.

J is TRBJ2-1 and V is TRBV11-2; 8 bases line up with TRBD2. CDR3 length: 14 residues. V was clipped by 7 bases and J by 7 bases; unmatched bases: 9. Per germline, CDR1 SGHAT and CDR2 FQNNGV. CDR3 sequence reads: CASTKSGGGNEQFF. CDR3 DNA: TGTGCCAGCACCAAAAGCGGGGGCGGTAATGAGCAGTTCTTC.

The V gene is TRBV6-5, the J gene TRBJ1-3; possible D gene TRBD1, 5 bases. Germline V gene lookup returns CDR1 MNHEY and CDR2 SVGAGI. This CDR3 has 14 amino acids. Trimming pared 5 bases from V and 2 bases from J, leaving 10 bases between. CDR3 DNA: TGTGCCAGCAGTACCGGGACTGCTGGAAACACCATATATTTT. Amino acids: CASSTGTAGNTIYF.

The CDR3 sequence: CASGPGTGGNGYTF. The CDR3, as DNA: TGCGCCAGCGGCCCCGGGACAGGGGGTAACGGCTACACCTTC. The rearrangement links TRBV5-1 to TRBJ1-2; TRBD1 aligns across 11 bases. CDR1 and CDR2 from the germline V gene are SGHRS and YFSETQ. The CDR3 sequence is 14 residues long. The ends lost 7 bases at V and 8 bases at J; junction bases unmatched: 10.

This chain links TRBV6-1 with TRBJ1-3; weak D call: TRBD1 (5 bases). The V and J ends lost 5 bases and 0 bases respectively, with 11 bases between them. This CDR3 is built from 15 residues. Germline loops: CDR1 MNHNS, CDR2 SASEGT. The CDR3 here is CASSFQGFSGNTIYF. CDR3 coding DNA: TGTGCCAGCAGTTTCCAGGGATTCTCTGGAAACACCATATATTTT.

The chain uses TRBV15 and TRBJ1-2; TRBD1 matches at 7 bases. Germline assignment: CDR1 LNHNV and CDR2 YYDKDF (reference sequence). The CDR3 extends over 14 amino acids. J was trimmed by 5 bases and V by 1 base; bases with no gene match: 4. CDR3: CATSRGAGGYGYTF. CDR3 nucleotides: TGTGCCACCAGCAGAGGGGCAGGGGGGTATGGCTACACCTTC.

The CDR3 nucleotides read TGTGCCAGCAGTTTATTGGCTAGAAGAGGGACTGAAGCTTTCTTT. It codes for CASSLLARRGTEAFF. V is TRBV28 and J is TRBJ1-1; D remains ambiguous. The CDR3 is made up of 15 amino acids. V shed 1 base and J shed 5 bases, with 14 bases lying between them. CDR1 MDHEN and CDR2 SYDVKM come from the germline V gene.

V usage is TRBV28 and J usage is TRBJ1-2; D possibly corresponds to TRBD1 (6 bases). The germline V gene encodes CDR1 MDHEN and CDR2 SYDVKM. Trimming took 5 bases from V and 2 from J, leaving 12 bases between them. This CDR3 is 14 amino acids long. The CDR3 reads CASSLGADNYGYTF. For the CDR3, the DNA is TGTGCCAGCAGTCTGGGGGCAGACAACTATGGCTACACCTTC.

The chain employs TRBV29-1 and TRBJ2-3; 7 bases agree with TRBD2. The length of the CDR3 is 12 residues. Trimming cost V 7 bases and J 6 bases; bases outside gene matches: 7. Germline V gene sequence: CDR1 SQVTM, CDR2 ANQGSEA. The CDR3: CSGGRGTDTQYF. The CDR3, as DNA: TGCAGCGGCGGGCGGGGGACCGATACGCAGTATTTT.